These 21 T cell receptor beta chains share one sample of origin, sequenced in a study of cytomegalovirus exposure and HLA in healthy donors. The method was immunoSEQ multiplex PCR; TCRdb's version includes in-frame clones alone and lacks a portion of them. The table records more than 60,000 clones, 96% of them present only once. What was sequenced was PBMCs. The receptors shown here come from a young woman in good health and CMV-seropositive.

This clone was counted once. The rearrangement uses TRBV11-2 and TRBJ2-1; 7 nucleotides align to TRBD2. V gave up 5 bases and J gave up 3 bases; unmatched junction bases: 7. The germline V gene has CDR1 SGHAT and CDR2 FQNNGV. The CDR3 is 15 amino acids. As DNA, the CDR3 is TGTGCCAGCAGCCCCTGGGGGGGGAGCTACAATGAGCAGTTCTTC. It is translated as CASSPWGGSYNEQFF.

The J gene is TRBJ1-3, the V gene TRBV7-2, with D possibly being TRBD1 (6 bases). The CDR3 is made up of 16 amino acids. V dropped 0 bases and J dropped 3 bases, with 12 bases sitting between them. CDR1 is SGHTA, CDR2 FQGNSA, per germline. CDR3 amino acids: CASSLAPPGVGNTIYF. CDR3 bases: TGTGCCAGCAGCTTAGCGCCCCCAGGGGTTGGAAACACCATATATTTT.

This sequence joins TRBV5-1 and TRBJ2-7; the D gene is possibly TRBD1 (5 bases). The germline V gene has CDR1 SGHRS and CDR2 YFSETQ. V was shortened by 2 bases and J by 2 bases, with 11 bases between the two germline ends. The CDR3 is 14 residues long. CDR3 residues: CASSLSLGAYEQYF. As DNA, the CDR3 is TGCGCCAGCAGCTTAAGCCTAGGGGCCTACGAGCAGTACTTC.

CDR3 bases: TGTGCCAGCAGTGACGGGACTAGCGGCACAGATACGCAGTATTTT. Its protein is CASSDGTSGTDTQYF. V gene TRBV6-4 combines with J gene TRBJ2-3; 10 positions match TRBD2. This CDR3 has 15 residues. The germline V gene encodes CDR1 MRHNA and CDR2 SNTAGT. V gave up 2 bases and J gave up 1 base; unmatched junction bases: 0.

CDR3 nucleotides: TGTGCCAGCAGTTTATCGGAGGGCACGATGAAAAACATTCAGTACTTC. Encoded protein: CASSLSEGTMKNIQYF. J is TRBJ2-4 and V is TRBV27; D may be TRBD2 (6 bases). V lost 0 bases to trimming and J lost 4 bases, with 13 bases between them. Germline V gene sequence: CDR1 MNHEY, CDR2 SMNVEV (reference sequence). This CDR3 region has 16 residues.

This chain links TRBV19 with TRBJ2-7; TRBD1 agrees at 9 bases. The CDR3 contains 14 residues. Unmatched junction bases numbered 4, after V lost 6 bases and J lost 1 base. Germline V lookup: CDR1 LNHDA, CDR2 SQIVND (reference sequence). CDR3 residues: CASRRDRDSYEQYF. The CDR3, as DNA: TGTGCCAGTAGACGGGACAGGGATTCCTACGAGCAGTACTTC. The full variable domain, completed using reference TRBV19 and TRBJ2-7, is DGGITQSPKYLFRKEGQNVTLSCEQNLNHDAMYWYRQDPGQGLRLIYYSQIVNDFQKGDIAEGYSVSREKKESFPLTVTSAQKNPTAFYLCASRRDRDSYEQYFGPGTRLTVT.

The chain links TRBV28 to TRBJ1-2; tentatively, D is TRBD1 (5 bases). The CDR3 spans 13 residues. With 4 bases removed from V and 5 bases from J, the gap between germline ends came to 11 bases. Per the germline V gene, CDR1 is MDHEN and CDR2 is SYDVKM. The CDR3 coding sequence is TGTGCCAGCAGTTCCCAGGGTTTGTATGGCTACACCTTC. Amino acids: CASSSQGLYGYTF.

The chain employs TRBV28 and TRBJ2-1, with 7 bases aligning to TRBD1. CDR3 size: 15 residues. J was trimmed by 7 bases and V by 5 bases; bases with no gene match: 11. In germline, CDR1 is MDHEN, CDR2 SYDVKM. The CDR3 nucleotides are TGTGCCAGCAGTCCTCGGGGAAGGGGGCGAAATGAGCAGTTCTTC. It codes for CASSPRGRGRNEQFF. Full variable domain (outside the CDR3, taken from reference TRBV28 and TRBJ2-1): DVKVTQSSRYLVKRTGEKVFLECVQDMDHENMFWYRQDPGLGLRLIYFSYDVKMKEKGDIPEGYSVSREKKERFSLILESASTNQTSMYLCASSPRGRGRNEQFFGPGTRLTVL.

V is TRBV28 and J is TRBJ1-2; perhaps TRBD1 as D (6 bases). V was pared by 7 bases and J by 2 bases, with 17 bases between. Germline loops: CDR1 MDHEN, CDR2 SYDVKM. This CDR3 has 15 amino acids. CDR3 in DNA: TGTGCCAGCACCTCTCAATTTCAGGGGAACTATGGCTACACCTTC. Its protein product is CASTSQFQGNYGYTF.

The CDR3 DNA is TGTGCCAGCAGTTCCCCACGGATGGACAGATTGCATAAACTTAGCAATCAGCCCCAGCATTTT. It encodes CASSSPRMDRLHKLSNQPQHF. The chain employs TRBV28 and TRBJ1-5, with D maybe TRBD1 (6 bases). V gave up 4 bases and J gave up 0 bases, with 28 bases separating them. This CDR3 is 21 amino acids long. The germline V gene encodes CDR1 MDHEN and CDR2 SYDVKM.

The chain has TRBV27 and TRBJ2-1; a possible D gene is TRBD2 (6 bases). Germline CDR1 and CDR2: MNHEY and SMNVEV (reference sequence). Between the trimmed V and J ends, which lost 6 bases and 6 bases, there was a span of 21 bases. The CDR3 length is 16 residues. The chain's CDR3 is CASRKWAGGAPNEQFF. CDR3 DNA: TGTGCCAGCAGGAAGTGGGCTGGAGGGGCGCCCAATGAGCAGTTCTTC.

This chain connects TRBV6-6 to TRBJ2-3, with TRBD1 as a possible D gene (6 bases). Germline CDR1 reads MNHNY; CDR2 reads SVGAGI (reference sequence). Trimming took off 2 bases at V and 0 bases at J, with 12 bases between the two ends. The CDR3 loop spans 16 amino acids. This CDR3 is CASSYEATGSTDTQYF. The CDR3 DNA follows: TGTGCCAGCAGTTACGAAGCGACAGGCAGCACAGATACGCAGTATTTT.

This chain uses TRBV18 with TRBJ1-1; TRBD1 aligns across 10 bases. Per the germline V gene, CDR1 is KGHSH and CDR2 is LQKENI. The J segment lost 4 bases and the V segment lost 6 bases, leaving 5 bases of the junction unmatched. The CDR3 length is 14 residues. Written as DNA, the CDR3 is TGTGCCAGCTCGCCGGGACAGGGGAGCACTGAAGCTTTCTTT. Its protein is CASSPGQGSTEAFF.

The CDR3 bases are TGTGCCAGCAGCTTAAGCAGGGTTGGAAACACCATATATTTT. It yields the protein CASSLSRVGNTIYF. J is TRBJ1-3 and V is TRBV7-2; TRBD1 might be the D (5 bases). The CDR3 contains 14 residues. The V end lost 2 bases, the J end lost 3 bases, and 8 bases lay between the germline ends. Germline V lookup: CDR1 SGHTA, CDR2 FQGNSA.

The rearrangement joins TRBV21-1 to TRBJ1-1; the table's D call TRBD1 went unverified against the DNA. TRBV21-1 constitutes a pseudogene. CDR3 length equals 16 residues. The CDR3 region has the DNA TGTGCCAGCAGCAAAGAAGAAGGGGCCTTGAACACTGAAGCTTTCTTT. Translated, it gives CASSKEEGALNTEAFF.

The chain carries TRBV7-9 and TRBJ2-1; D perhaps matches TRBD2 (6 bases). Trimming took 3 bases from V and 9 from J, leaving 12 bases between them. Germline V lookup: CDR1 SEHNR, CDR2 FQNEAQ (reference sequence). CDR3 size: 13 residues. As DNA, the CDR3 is TGTGCCAGCAGCTTGATAGAGGGAGGTGAGCAGTTCTTC. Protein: CASSLIEGGEQFF.

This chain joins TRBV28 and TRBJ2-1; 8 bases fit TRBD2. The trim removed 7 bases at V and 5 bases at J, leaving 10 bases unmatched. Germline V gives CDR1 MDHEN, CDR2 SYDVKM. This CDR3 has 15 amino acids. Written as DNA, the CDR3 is TGTGCCAGCACCCGGAGCGGGAGCCCCAACAATGAGCAGTTCTTC. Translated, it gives CASTRSGSPNNEQFF.

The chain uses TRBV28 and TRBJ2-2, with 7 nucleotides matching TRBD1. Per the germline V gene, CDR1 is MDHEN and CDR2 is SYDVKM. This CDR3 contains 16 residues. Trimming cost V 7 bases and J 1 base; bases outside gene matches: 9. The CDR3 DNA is TGTGCCAGCACCAACACGGGACAGCAGAACACCGGGGAGCTGTTTTTT. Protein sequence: CASTNTGQQNTGELFF.

CDR3 bases: TGTGCCAGCAGCGTATACAATGAGCAGTTCTTC. It codes for CASSVYNEQFF. The chain joins TRBV7-9 to TRBJ2-1; D is unclear. Per the germline V gene, CDR1 is SEHNR and CDR2 is FQNEAQ (reference sequence). V lost 5 bases, J lost 4 bases, and 3 bases lay in between. The CDR3 consists of 11 residues.

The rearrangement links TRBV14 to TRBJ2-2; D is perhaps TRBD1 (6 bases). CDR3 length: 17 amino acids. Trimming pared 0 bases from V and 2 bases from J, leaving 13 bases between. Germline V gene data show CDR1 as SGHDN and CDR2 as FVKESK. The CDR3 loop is CASSQELGRGNTGELFF. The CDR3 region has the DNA TGTGCCAGCAGCCAAGAACTAGGCAGGGGCAACACCGGGGAGCTGTTTTTT.

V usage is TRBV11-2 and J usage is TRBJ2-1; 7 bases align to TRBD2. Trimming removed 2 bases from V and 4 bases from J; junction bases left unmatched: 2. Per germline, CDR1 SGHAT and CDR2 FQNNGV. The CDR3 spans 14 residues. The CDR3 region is CASSLMGGYNEQFF. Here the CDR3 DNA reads TGTGCCAGCAGCTTAATGGGAGGGTACAATGAGCAGTTCTTC.